This TCR beta chain was found in a study of blood T cell repertoires in COVID-19. On the study more broadly: Both acute and convalescent COVID-19 samples were obtained from the United States, Italy and Spain.

This clone was seen a few times. The germline CDR1 and CDR2 sequences are MDHEN and SYDVKM. J gave up 5 bases and V 5 bases, and 7 bases lay outside the gene matches. This CDR3 region has 15 residues. Original data processing: Scientists estimated how many nucleated cells there were by amplifying reference gene primers. Produced via immunoSEQ multiplex PCR; TCRdb's table is partial and in-frame only. That table furnishes V, J and clone size, whereas the DNA furnished D and trimming. Of about 370,000 clones in the sample, 89% were seen once. During active infection, Seattle patients enrolled and were then monitored through disease.

This TCR came from a woman in her twenties or thirties with COVID-19, enrolled during active disease. Sequences were obtained from peripheral blood. This chain uses TRBV28 with TRBJ1-1; 11 bases map to TRBD1. The CDR3 sequence is CASSLSGQGETEAFF. In DNA form, the CDR3 reads TGTGCCAGCAGTCTTTCGGGACAGGGGGAAACTGAAGCTTTCTTT.